The rows below give T cell receptor beta chains drawn from one sample of a study of vaccination and CD4 T cells after COVID-19. Antigens for these TCRs are unknown. TCRdb reprocessed the PCR reads with MiXCR, giving one entry per CDR3 protein. This table holds under 11,000 distinct CDR3 sequences, less than 35% found once. Sequencing was done on a sample of CD4+ T cells from blood, cultured in vitro. The receptors were gathered from a human donor in good health. The CDR3 runs from the conserved cysteine through the conserved F or W. A D gene is named only where the DNA matches it firmly. The size field is filled for only some rows; it gives once, few, many or a size class.

TRBV20-1,few,TRBD2,TRBJ2-1,TGCAGTGCCTCTATAGCGGGAGGTAGCGAGCAGTTCTTC,CSASIAGGSEQFF
TRBV29-1,.,.,TRBJ1-2,TGCAGCGTTGTCGGGGGGCAGGATGGCTACACCTTC,CSVVGGQDGYTF
TRBV4-3,.,TRBD2,TRBJ2-1,TGCGCCAGCAGCCAAAGAGAGGGACTAGCACAATACAATGAGCAGTTCTTC,CASSQREGLAQYNEQFF
TRBV19,.,TRBD2,TRBJ2-1,TGTGCCAGTAGTTGGCGGACTAGCGACGGGCAGTTCTTC,CASSWRTSDGQFF
TRBV6-1,medium-sized,.,TRBJ1-5,TGTGCCAGCAGCCCGGTGGTAGGGGTCCAGCATTTT,CASSPVVGVQHF
TRBV9,.,.,TRBJ1-6,TGTGCCAGCAGCGGTTCGAGGGATGGGGGTTCACCCCTCCACTTT,CASSGSRDGGSPLHF
TRBV28,once,TRBD1,TRBJ1-5,TGTGCCAGCAGTCCCCGGACAGGAGGAAATCAGCCCCAGCATTTT,CASSPRTGGNQPQHF
TRBV20-1,.,.,TRBJ2-2,TGCAGTGCCTACCCTATAGGCAGCGTATCCGGGGAGCTGTTTTTT,CSAYPIGSVSGELFF
TRBV5-1,.,.,TRBJ2-5,TGCGCCAGCAGCTCGGGGCTTTATGTGGAGACCCAGTATTTC,CASSSGLYVETQYF
TRBV10-3,.,TRBD1,TRBJ1-6,TGTGCCATCAGTGGGTCAGGGGGCGAAAATTCACCCCTCCACTTT,CAISGSGGENSPLHF
TRBV2,.,.,TRBJ2-1,TGTGCCAGCCTGGGGCAGCGGACTAAAGGAGGCAATGAGCAGTTCTTC,CASLGQRTKGGNEQFF
TRBV21-1,.,.,TRBJ2-3,TGTGCCAGAGACCCGGTAAGAGATGCGCAGTATTTT,CARDPVRDAQYF
TRBV19,.,.,TRBJ1-1,TGTGCCAGTAGTCTCCAGGGAAGTGAAGCTTTCTTT,CASSLQGSEAFF
TRBV24-1,.,.,TRBJ2-4,TGTGCCACCAGTGACCCCGGTTCTATTCAGTACTTC,CATSDPGSIQYF
TRBV7-2,.,.,TRBJ1-2,TGTGCCAGCAGCTTAGGAAGGGCAGGCTATGGCTACACCTTC,CASSLGRAGYGYTF
TRBV20-1,few,.,TRBJ2-3,TGCAGTGCTAGAGATATCGATACGCAGTATTTT,CSARDIDTQYF
TRBV19,.,.,TRBJ1-2,TGTGCCAGTAGTATTCGGGACACCCTTTATAGCTACACCTTC,CASSIRDTLYSYTF
TRBV20-1,few,TRBD2,TRBJ2-7,TGCAGTGCTAGAGCGAGCGGGAGCCCCTACGAGCAGTACTTC,CSARASGSPYEQYF
TRBV5-1,.,TRBD1,TRBJ1-2,TGCGCCAGCAGCTTTGTTCCAGGGGGCGATTATGGCTACACCTTC,CASSFVPGGDYGYTF
TRBV29-1,.,TRBD2,TRBJ2-5,TGCAGCGTTGGAGGGAGGGCCGGAGAGACCCAGTACTTC,CSVGGRAGETQYF
TRBV6-2/TRBV6-3,.,TRBD2,TRBJ2-1,TGTGCCAGCAGTCGACTAGCGGGAGGCAATGAGCAGTTCTTC,CASSRLAGGNEQFF
TRBV6-2/TRBV6-3,.,.,TRBJ1-2,TGTGCCAGCAGGCAGGGCGACTATGGCTACACCTTC,CASRQGDYGYTF
TRBV21-1,few,.,TRBJ1-1,TGTGCCAGCAGCAATATTGCGGGTAGAGGAATCACTGAAGCTTTCTTT,CASSNIAGRGITEAFF
TRBV7-9,.,.,TRBJ2-1,TGTGCCAGCACCCCACTTCTTCCCCTCTACAATGAGCAGTTCTTC,CASTPLLPLYNEQFF